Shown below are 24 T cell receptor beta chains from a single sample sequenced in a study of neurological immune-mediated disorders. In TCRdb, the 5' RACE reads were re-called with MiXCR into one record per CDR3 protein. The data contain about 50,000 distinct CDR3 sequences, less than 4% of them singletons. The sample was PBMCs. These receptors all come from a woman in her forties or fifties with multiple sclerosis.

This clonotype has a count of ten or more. CDR3: CASSDTSGSGDTQYF. The CDR3 DNA reads TGTGCCAGCAGTGATACTAGCGGGAGTGGAGATACGCAGTATTTT. The genes are TRBV6-4 and TRBJ2-3, with 11 bases aligning to TRBD2. CDR1 and CDR2 from the germline V gene are MRHNA and SNTAGT. This CDR3 comprises 15 residues. The V gene end was trimmed by 3 bases and the J gene end by 5 bases; junction bases not matched to a gene: 4.

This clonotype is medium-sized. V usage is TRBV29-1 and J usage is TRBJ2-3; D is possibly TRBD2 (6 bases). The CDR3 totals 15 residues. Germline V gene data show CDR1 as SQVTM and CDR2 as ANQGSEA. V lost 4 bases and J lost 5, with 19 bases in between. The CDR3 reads CSVVSGSGVGDTQYF. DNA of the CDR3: TGCAGCGTTGTTTCGGGCTCGGGGGTAGGAGATACGCAGTATTTT.

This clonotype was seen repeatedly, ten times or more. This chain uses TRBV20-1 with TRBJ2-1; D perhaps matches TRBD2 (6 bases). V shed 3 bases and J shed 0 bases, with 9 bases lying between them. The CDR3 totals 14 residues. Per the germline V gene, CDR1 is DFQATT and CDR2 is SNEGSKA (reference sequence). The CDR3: CSARTSNSYNEQFF. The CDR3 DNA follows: TGCAGTGCTAGGACTAGTAACTCCTACAATGAGCAGTTCTTC.

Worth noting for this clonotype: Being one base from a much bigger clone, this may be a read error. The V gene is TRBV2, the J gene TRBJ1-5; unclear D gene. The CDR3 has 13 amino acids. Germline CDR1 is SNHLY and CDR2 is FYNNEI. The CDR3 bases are TGTGCCAGCAGCGAGGTCCGCAATCAGCACCAGCATTTT. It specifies CASSEVRNQHQHF.

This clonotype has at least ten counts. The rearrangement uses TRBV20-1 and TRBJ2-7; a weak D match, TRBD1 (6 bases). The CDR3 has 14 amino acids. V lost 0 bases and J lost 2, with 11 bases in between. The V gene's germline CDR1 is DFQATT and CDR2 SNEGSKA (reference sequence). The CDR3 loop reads CSAREDRAPYEQYF. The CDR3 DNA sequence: TGCAGTGCTAGAGAGGACAGAGCCCCCTACGAGCAGTACTTC.

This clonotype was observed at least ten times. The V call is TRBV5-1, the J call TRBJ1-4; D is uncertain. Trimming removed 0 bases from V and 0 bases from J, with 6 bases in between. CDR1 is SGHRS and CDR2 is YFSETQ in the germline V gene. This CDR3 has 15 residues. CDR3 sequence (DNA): TGCGCCAGCAGCTTGGTCTCCTCAACTAATGAAAAACTGTTTTTT. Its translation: CASSLVSSTNEKLFF.

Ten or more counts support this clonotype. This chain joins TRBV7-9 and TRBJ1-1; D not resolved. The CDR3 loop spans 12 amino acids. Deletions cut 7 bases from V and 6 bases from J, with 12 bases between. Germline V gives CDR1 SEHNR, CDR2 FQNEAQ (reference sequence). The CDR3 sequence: CASTVPDPEAFF. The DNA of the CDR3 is TGTGCCAGCACCGTTCCCGATCCTGAAGCTTTCTTT.

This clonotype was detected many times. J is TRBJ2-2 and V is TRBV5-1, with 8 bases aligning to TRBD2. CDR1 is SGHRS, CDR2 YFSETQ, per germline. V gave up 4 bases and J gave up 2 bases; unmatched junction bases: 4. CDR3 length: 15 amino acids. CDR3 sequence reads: CASSQLAVNTGELFF. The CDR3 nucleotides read TGCGCCAGCAGCCAACTAGCGGTTAACACCGGGGAGCTGTTTTTT.

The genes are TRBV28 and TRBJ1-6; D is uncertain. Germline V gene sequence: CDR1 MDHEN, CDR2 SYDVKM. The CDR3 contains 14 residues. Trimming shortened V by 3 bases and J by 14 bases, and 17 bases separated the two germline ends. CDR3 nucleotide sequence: TGTGCCAGCAGTTTTAATTGGACTCCCGGCACCCTCCACTTT. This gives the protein CASSFNWTPGTLHF.

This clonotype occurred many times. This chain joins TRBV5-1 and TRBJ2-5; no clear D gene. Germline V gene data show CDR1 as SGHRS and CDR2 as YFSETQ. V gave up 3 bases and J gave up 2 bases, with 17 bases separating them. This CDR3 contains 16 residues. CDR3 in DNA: TGCGCCAGCAGCTCGGCCTCACCAGCCCGACAAGAGACCCAGTACTTC. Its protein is CASSSASPARQETQYF. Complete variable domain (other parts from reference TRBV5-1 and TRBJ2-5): KAGVTQTPRYLIKTRGQQVTLSCSPISGHRSVSWYQQTPGQGLQFLFEYFSETQRNKGNFPGRFSGRQFSNSRSEMNVSTLELGDSALYLCASSSASPARQETQYFGPGTRLLVL.

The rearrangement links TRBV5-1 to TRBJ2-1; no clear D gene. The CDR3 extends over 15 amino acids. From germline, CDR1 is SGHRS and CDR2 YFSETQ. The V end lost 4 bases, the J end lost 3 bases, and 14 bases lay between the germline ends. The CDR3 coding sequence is TGCGCCAGCAGCACCAAAGGGTCTCGCTACAATGAGCAGTTCTTC. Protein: CASSTKGSRYNEQFF.

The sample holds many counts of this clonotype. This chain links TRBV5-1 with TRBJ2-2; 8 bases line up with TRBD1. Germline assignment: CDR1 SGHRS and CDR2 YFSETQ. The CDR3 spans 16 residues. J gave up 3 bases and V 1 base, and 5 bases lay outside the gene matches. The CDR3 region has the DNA TGCGCCAGCAGCTTGTTGGGACAGGCCGACACCGGGGAGCTGTTTTTT. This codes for CASSLLGQADTGELFF.

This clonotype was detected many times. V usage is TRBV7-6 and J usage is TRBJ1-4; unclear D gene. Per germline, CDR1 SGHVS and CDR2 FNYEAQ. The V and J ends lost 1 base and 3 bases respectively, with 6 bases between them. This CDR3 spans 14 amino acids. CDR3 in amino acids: CASSLVGANEKLFF. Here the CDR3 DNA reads TGTGCCAGCAGCTTAGTCGGGGCTAATGAAAAACTGTTTTTT.

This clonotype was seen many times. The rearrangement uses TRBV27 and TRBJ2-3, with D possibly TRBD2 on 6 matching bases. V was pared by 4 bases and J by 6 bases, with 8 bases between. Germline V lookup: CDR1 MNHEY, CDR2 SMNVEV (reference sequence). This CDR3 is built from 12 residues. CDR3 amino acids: CASSYGTDTQYF. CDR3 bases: TGTGCCAGCAGTTATGGGACTGATACGCAGTATTTT.

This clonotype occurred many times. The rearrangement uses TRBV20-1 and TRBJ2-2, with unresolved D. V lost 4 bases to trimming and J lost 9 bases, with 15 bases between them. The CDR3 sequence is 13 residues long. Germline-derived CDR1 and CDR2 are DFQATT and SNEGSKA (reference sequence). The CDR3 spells CSATDPSDWELFF. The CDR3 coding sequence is TGCAGTGCTACAGACCCTTCCGACTGGGAGCTGTTTTTT.

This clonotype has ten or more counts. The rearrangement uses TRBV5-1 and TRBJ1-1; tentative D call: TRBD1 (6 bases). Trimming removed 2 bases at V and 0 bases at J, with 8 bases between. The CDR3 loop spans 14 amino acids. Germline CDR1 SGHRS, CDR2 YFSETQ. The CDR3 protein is CASSFTGMNTEAFF. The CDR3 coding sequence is TGCGCCAGCAGCTTTACAGGGATGAACACTGAAGCTTTCTTT.

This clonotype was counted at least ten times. The CDR3, as DNA: TGCGCCAGCAGCCACCGGGACACCGCGACCACCTACGAGCAGTACTTC. Translating it yields CASSHRDTATTYEQYF. The genes are TRBV5-1 and TRBJ2-7, with D possibly TRBD1 on 6 matching bases. The CDR3 loop spans 16 amino acids. Germline V gene sequence: CDR1 SGHRS, CDR2 YFSETQ. V dropped 4 bases and J dropped 2 bases, with 19 bases sitting between them. The full variable domain, with the rest looked up from reference TRBV5-1 and TRBJ2-7, is KAGVTQTPRYLIKTRGQQVTLSCSPISGHRSVSWYQQTPGQGLQFLFEYFSETQRNKGNFPGRFSGRQFSNSRSEMNVSTLELGDSALYLCASSHRDTATTYEQYFGPGTRLTVT.

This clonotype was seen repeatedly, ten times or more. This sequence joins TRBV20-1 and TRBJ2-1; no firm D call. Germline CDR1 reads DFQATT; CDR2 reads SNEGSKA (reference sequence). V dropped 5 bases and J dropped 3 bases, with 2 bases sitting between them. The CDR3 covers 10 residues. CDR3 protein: CSARYNEQFF. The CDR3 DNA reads TGCAGTGCTCGCTACAATGAGCAGTTCTTC.

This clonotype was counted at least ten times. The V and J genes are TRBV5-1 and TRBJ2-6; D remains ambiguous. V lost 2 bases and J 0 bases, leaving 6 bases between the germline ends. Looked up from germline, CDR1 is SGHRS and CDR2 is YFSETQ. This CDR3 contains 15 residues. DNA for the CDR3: TGCGCCAGCAGCTTTATCGGCTCTGGGGCCAACGTCCTGACTTTC. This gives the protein CASSFIGSGANVLTF.

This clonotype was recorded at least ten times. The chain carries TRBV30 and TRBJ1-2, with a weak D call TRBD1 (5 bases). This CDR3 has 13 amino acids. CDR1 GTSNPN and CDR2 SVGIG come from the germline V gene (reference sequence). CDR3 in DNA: TGTGTCATAGGGCCCGACAGACCCTATGGCTACACCTTC. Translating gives CVIGPDRPYGYTF.

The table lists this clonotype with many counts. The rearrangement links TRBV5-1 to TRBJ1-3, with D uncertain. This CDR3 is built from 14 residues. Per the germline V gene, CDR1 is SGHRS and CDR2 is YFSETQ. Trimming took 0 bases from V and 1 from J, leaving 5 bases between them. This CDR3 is CASSLVSSGNTIYF. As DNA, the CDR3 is TGCGCCAGCAGCTTGGTCTCGTCTGGAAACACCATATATTTT.

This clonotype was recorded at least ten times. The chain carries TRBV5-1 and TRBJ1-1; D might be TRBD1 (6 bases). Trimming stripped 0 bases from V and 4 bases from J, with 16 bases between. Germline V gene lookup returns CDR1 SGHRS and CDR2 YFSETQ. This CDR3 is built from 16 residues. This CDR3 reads CASSLGEGGRSTEAFF. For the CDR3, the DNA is TGCGCCAGCAGCTTGGGAGAAGGGGGTCGAAGCACTGAAGCTTTCTTT.

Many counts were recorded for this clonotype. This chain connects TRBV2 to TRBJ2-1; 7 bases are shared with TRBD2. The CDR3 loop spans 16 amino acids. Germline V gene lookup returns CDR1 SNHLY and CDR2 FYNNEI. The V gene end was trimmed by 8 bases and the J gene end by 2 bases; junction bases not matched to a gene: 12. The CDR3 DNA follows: TGTGCCAGCCAACTCATAGCGGGCCTCACCTACAATGAGCAGTTCTTC. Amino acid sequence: CASQLIAGLTYNEQFF.

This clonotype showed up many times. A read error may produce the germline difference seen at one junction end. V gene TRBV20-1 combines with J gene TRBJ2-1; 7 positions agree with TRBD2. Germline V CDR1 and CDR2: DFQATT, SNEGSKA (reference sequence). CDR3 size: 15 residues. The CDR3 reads CSARDEIAGAPRRVF. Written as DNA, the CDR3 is TGCAGTGCTAGAGATGAGATTGCGGGAGCGCCCAGAAGGGTCTTC.